This T cell receptor (beta chain) was sequenced in a study of CD8+CD57+ T cells in acquired aplastic anemia. Study in general: Sorted cells (CD4+ and CD8+) yielded DNA amounts that averaged approximately 3.1 ug. The study obtained around 10 million reads on average for CD4+ cells from healthy donors. General study results and limits: Significance was not reached for CD8+ Simpson's diversity between patients and controls.

This clonotype showed up just once. The antigen is undetermined. CDR3 and TCR beta VDJ profiling relied on genomic DNA as the template. TCRdb passed the reads through MiXCR, listing each CDR3 protein once. The sample has some 190,000 distinct CDR3 sequences; less than 55% are singletons. Between the trimmed V and J ends, which lost 5 bases and 1 base, there was a span of 6 bases. Per the germline V gene, CDR1 is SGHTA and CDR2 is FQGNSA. The CDR3 length is 14 residues. This TCR derives from a human donor in good health. The V and J genes are TRBV7-2 and TRBJ2-6, with D uncertain. Sequences were obtained from sorted CD4+, CD8+, or CD8+CD57+ T cells (not recorded which) from PBMCs. The DNA for the CDR3 is TGTGCCAGCAGCCGCGAGTCTGGGGCCAACGTCCTGACTTTC. As protein: CASSRESGANVLTF.